This T cell receptor (beta chain) was recorded in a study of glioma-infiltrating T cells after dendritic cell vaccination. Across the study: Dendritic cell vaccination trial patients had either newly diagnosed or recurrent glioblastoma. Patients received autologous tumor lysate-pulsed dendritic cell vaccination between about 2003 and 2013. The vaccine used monocyte-derived dendritic cells pulsed overnight with autologous tumor lysate.

Noted time point: after dendritic cell vaccination, including at tumor progression/relapse. Using immunoSEQ multiplex PCR, the repertoire was profiled, and TCRdb retains in-frame clones only, with some absent. The table includes fewer than 90,000 clones, roughly 87% detected once. The receptor was isolated from a human donor with glioblastoma. The sequencing used blood, collected after dendritic cell vaccination.

This chain's CDR3 is CATRIPQSYEQYF. In DNA, the CDR3 is TGTGCCACCCGTATTCCCCAGTCCTACGAGCAGTACTTC. This chain links TRBV15 with TRBJ2-7, with no clear D. The CDR3 length is 13 residues. The germline gives CDR1 LNHNV, CDR2 YYDKDF (reference sequence). V lost 8 bases to trimming and J lost 1 base, with 12 bases between them. The complete variable domain, with remaining parts taken from reference TRBV15 and TRBJ2-7, reads DAMVIQNPRYQVTQFGKPVTLSCSQTLNHNVMYWYQQKSSQAPKLLFHYYDKDFNNEADTPDNFQSRRPNTSFCFLDIRSPGLGDTAMYLCATRIPQSYEQYFGPGTRLTVT.